This TCR beta chain stems from a study of T cells in Graves' hyperthyroidism and ophthalmopathy. In the case of this clonotype: The antigen is undetermined.

Study conclusions and caveats: In blood, most of the thyroid clonotypes expanded above 0.001 were also present.

In patients aged 18 to 65, hyperthyroidism was newly diagnosed, with duration under 2 months. Trimming left V 0 bases short and J 4 bases short, with 3 bases between. This CDR3 has 13 amino acids. Germline lookup yields CDR1 MNHEY and CDR2 SVGEGT. The TCR beta CDR3 regions underwent amplification using RNA transcripts as the source. The study used the HTBI primer set for a first-round RT-PCR of the TCR CDR3. TCRdb called the multiplex PCR reads again in MiXCR, with one record for every CDR3 protein. This table has some 700,000 distinct CDR3 sequences, 15% to 20% appearing once. The sequence was obtained from a man between 50 and 59 years old with Graves' hyperthyroidism. The chain recombines TRBV6-2 or TRBV6-3 with TRBJ2-2; D unresolved. The material sequenced was blood. DNA of the CDR3: TGTGCCAGCAGTTACTCTCCCACCGGGGAGCTGTTTTTT. This encodes CASSYSPTGELFF.